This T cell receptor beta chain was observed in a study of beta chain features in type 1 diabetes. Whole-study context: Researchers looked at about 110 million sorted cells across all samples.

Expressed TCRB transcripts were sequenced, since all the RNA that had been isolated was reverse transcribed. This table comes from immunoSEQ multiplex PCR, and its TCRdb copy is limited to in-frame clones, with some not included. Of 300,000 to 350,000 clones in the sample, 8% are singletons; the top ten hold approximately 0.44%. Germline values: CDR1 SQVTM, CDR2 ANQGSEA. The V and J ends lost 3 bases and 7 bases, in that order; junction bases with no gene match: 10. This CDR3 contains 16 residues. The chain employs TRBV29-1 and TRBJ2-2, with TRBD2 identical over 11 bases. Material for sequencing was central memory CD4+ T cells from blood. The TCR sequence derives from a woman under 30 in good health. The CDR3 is CSVDSGRAFGGGELFF. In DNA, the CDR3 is TGCAGCGTTGATAGCGGGAGGGCCTTCGGGGGCGGGGAGCTGTTTTTT.